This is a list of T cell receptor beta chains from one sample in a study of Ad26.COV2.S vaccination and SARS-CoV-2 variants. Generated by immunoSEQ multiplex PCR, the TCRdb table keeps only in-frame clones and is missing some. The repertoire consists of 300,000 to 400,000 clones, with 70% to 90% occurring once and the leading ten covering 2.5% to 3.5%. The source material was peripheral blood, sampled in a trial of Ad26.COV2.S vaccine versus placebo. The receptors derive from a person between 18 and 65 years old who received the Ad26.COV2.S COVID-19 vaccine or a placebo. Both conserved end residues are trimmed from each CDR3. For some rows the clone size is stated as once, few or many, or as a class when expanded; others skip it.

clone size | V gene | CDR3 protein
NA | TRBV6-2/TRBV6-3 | ASSYFRDQETQY
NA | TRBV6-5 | AAGDRNQPQH
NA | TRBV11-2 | ASSERLTGVWETQY
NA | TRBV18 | ASSPSQGNTEAF
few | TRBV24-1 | ATSKGGRKETQY
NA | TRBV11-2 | ASSLTDKSGANVLT
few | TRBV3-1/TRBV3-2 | ASSQAWQGHYGYT
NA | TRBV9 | ASSASGLSTGELF
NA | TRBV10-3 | AISEKSDRAEGTQY
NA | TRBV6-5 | ASGRDRGRTGELF
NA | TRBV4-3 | ASSQEDRVWSRAF
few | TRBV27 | ASSFFIIGAHSPHEQF
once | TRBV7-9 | ASSSQGLGYT
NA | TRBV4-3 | ASSQARGDYEQY
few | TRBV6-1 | ASSEALGYT
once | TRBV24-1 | ATSENGGETYEQY
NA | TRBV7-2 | ASSLMRGGGPSTDTQY